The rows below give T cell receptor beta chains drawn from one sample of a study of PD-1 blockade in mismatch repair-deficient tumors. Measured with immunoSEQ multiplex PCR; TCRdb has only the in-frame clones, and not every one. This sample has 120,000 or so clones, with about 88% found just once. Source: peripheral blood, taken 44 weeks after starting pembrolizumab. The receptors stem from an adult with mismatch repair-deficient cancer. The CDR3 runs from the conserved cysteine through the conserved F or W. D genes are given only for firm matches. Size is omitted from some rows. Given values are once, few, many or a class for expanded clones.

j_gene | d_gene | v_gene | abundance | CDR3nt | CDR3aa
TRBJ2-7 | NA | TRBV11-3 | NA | TGTGCCAGCAGCCCCAGGGACCCGAGCTCCTACGAGCAGTACTTC | CASSPRDPSSYEQYF
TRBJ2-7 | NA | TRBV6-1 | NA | TGTGCCAGCACACAGGCTACCTACGAGCAGTACTTC | CASTQATYEQYF
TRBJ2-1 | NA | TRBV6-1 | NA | TGTGCCAGCAGTGAATTCCACAGGGGAGGTGGTGAGCAGTTCTTC | CASSEFHRGGGEQFF
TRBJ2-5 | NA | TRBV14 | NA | TGTGCCAGCAGCCAACCGTACCAAGAGACCCAGTACTTC | CASSQPYQETQYF
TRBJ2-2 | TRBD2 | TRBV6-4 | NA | TGTGCCAGCAGTAGCGGGAGCACCGGGGAGCTGTTTTTT | CASSSGSTGELFF
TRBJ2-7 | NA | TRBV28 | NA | TGTGCCAGCAGTTTCCTTACCGGGCGAGTAACCTACGAGCAGTACTTC | CASSFLTGRVTYEQYF
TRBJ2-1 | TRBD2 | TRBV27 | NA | TGTGCCAGCAGTTTTAAGACTAGCGGGTGGGGTGGGGCCTACAATGAGCAGTTCTTC | CASSFKTSGWGGAYNEQFF
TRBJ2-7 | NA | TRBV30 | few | TGTGCCTGGAGTGTCGGAGTATACGAGCAGTACTTC | CAWSVGVYEQYF
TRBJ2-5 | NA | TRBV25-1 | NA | TGTGCCAGCAGTCCTCATGCCCAACAAGAGACCCAGTACTTC | CASSPHAQQETQYF
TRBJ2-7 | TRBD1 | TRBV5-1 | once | TGCGCCAGCAGCTTGGAGACAGGGGACGAGCAGTACTTC | CASSLETGDEQYF
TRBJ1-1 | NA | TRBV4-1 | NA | TGCGCCAGCAGCCAAGAGGGAGGTGAAGCTTTCTTT | CASSQEGGEAFF
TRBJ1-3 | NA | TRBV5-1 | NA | TGCGCCAGCAGCCTATCCTCTGGAAACACCATATATTTT | CASSLSSGNTIYF
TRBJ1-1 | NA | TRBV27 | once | TGTGCCAGCAGTTTGGGGGGGCTCAACGAAGCTTTCTTT | CASSLGGLNEAFF
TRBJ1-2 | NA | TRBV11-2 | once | TGTGCCAGCAGCTCATTGGGGGGCGCCTATGGCTACACCTTC | CASSSLGGAYGYTF
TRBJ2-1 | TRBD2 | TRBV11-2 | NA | TGTGCCAGCAGCTCCTTGGATCCAGGACTAGCAGCCAATGAGCAGTTCTTC | CASSSLDPGLAANEQFF
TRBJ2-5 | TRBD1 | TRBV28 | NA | TGTGCCAGCAGTGTACAGGGGGCCGAGACCCAGTACTTC | CASSVQGAETQYF
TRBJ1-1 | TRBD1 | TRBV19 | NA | TGTGCCAGTAGTATAAGGCAAGGGGGCGGAAACACTGAAGCTTTCTTT | CASSIRQGGGNTEAFF
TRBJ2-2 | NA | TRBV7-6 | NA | TGTGCCAGCAGCCGACGCGGACTCAACACCGGGGAGCTGTTTTTT | CASSRRGLNTGELFF
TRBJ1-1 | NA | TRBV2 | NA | TGTGCCAGCAGTGAGGACGGGAACACTGAAGCTTTCTTT | CASSEDGNTEAFF
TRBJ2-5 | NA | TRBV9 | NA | TGTGCCAGCAGCCCCCTCCTTGGAGGGGCCGAGAGACTAGGGTTGTTGACCCAGTACTTC | CASSPLLGGAERLGLLTQYF
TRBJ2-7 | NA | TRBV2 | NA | TGTGCCAGCAACCGGGGTGTCCTCATGATCCCCTACGAGCAGTACTTC | CASNRGVLMIPYEQYF
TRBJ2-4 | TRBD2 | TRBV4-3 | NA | TGCGCCAGCAGCCAAAGGGCGGGACTAGCGCAAAACATTCAGTACTTC | CASSQRAGLAQNIQYF
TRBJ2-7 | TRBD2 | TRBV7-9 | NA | TGTGCCAGCAGCTTAGGATCTAGCGGCTTCTACGAGCAGTACTTC | CASSLGSSGFYEQYF
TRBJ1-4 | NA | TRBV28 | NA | TGTGCCAGCAGTCCCGGCCTCGAACTGGGTGAAAAACTGTTTTTT | CASSPGLELGEKLFF
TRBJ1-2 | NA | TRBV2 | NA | TGTGCCAGCAGTGAAGGGGGCACAGGGATTTATGGCTACACCTTC | CASSEGGTGIYGYTF
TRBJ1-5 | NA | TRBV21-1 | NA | TGTGCCAGCAATCCCAGGGGTTGTCAGCCCCAGCATTTT | CASNPRGCQPQHF
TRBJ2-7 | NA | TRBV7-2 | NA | TGTGCCAGCAGCTTCCGACAGCCCAACTACGAGCAGTACTTC | CASSFRQPNYEQYF
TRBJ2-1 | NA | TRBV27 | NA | TGTGCCAGCAGTTACGAGTGGGAGGGGGTCGATGAGCAGTTCTTC | CASSYEWEGVDEQFF
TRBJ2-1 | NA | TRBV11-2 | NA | TGTGCCAGCAGCCCCACTGGCCATGAGCAGTTCTTC | CASSPTGHEQFF
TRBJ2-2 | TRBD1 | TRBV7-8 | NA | TGTGCCAGCAGCTTTACCGGGACAGGGACCACCGGGGAGCTGTTTTTT | CASSFTGTGTTGELFF